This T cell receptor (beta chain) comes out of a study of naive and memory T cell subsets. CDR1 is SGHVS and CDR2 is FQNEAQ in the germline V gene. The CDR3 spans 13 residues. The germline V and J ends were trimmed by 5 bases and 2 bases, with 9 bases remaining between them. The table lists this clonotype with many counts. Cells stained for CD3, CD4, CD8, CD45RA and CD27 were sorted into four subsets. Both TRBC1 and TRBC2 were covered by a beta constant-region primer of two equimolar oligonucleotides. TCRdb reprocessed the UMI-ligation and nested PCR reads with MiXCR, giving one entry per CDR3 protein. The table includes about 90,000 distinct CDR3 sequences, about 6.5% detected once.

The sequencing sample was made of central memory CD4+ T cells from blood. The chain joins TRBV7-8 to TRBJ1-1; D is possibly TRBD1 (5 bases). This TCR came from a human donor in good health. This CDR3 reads CASSETENTEAFF. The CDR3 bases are TGTGCCAGCAGCGAGACAGAAAACACTGAAGCTTTCTTT.